The 20 T cell receptor beta chains given below trace back to one sample, sequenced in a study of T cell changes during pregnancy in multiple sclerosis. Some clones are missing from TCRdb's copy, which holds only in-frame ones; the method was immunoSEQ multiplex PCR. The data hold around 80,000 clones, with approximately 90% observed a single time. Sequencing used peripheral blood, obtained before pregnancy. The receptor set was obtained from a female donor with multiple sclerosis, enrolled in a pregnancy study.

The CDR3 loop reads CASSQDGTATETQYF. In nucleotides, the CDR3 is TGTGCCAGCAGCCAAGATGGAACAGCTACAGAGACCCAGTACTTC. V gene TRBV4-2 combines with J gene TRBJ2-5, with no clear D. CDR1 is LGHNA, CDR2 YNFKEQ, per germline. The length of the CDR3 is 15 residues. Trimming removed 0 bases at V and 4 bases at J, with 12 bases between.

The chain carries TRBV11-2 and TRBJ2-5, with 9 bases aligning to TRBD1. V lost 1 base and J lost 2; bases outside the gene matches: 5. Germline V gene lookup returns CDR1 SGHAT and CDR2 FQNNGV. The CDR3 length is 16 residues. The CDR3 loop is CASSLATGGPQETQYF. CDR3 in DNA: TGTGCCAGCAGCTTAGCGACAGGGGGACCTCAAGAGACCCAGTACTTC.

The rearrangement joins TRBV25-1 to TRBJ1-4, with D perhaps matching TRBD1 (6 bases). V lost 6 bases, J lost 13 bases, and 15 bases lay in between. CDR1 MGHDK and CDR2 SYGVNS come from the germline V gene. The CDR3 loop spans 12 amino acids. CDR3 DNA sequence: TGTGCCAGCAGAAAACAGGGTGGGGGACTGTTTTTT. It is translated as CASRKQGGGLFF.

The chain uses TRBV19 and TRBJ2-5; 9 bases align to TRBD1. The CDR3 contains 15 residues. The V gene end was trimmed by 2 bases and the J gene end by 4 bases; junction bases not matched to a gene: 5. Germline-derived CDR1 and CDR2 are LNHDA and SQIVND (reference sequence). CDR3 bases: TGTGCCAGTAGTATAACCGGACAGGGGTTAGAGACCCAGTACTTC. This gives the protein CASSITGQGLETQYF.

The chain employs TRBV9 and TRBJ2-1; 9 bases are shared with TRBD2. J gave up 8 bases and V 2 bases, and 8 bases lay outside the gene matches. The germline V gene has CDR1 SGDLS and CDR2 YYNGEE. There are 15 residues in the CDR3. The CDR3 DNA reads TGTGCCAGCAGCGTTATAGCGGGAGCGGTCGATGAGCAGTTCTTC. Translating it yields CASSVIAGAVDEQFF.

The count of this clone is one. The gene calls are TRBV19 and TRBJ1-5; 9 bases align to TRBD1. V lost 5 bases, J lost 0 bases, and 11 bases stayed unmatched. The CDR3 spans 18 residues. Germline V lookup: CDR1 LNHDA, CDR2 SQIVND (reference sequence). Written as DNA, the CDR3 is TGTGCCAGTAGTCCGAACCGGGACAGGGTTTATAGCAATCAGCCCCAGCATTTT. Translation: CASSPNRDRVYSNQPQHF.

V usage is TRBV28 and J usage is TRBJ1-1; D not certain. V lost 5 bases to trimming and J lost 11 bases, with 15 bases between them. The CDR3 contains 12 residues. Germline V gene lookup returns CDR1 MDHEN and CDR2 SYDVKM. The DNA of the CDR3 is TGTGCCAGCAGTACGACATTACATGAGGCTTTCTTT. Its protein product is CASSTTLHEAFF.

Here the CDR3 reads CSALQGYTQYF. The CDR3 DNA is TGCAGCGCTCTTCAGGGTTATACGCAGTATTTT. The gene calls are TRBV29-1 and TRBJ2-3, with D tentatively TRBD1 (5 bases). V was pared by 7 bases and J by 7 bases, with 12 bases between. The CDR3 loop spans 11 amino acids. Germline lookup yields CDR1 SQVTM and CDR2 ANQGSEA.

The chain combines TRBV14 with TRBJ2-1; maybe TRBD2 (5 bases). Germline V gene sequence: CDR1 SGHDN, CDR2 FVKESK. CDR3 length: 16 amino acids. Deletions cut 4 bases from V and 1 base from J, with 14 bases between. In DNA form, the CDR3 reads TGTGCCAGCAGCCGTCGGGCGGGTCAGTCCTACAATGAGCAGTTCTTC. Translated, it gives CASSRRAGQSYNEQFF.

The table lists this clone with a count of one. The J gene is TRBJ2-1, the V gene TRBV2; 7 bases align to TRBD1. The germline V gene encodes CDR1 SNHLY and CDR2 FYNNEI. This CDR3 is built from 15 residues. The trim removed 4 bases at V and 1 base at J, leaving 4 bases unmatched. The CDR3 DNA reads TGTGCCAGCAGTGTGTCGACAGGGTCCTACAATGAGCAGTTCTTC. This translates into CASSVSTGSYNEQFF.

The gene calls are TRBV27 and TRBJ2-7; TRBD1 might be the D (6 bases). This CDR3 has 15 residues. Germline V CDR1 and CDR2: MNHEY, SMNVEV (reference sequence). The V end was cut by 5 bases, the J end by 3 bases, with 17 bases between. The DNA of the CDR3 is TGTGCCAGCAGTGAGAACCCGGGACAAAGCTACGAGCAGTACTTC. Translated: CASSENPGQSYEQYF.

V usage is TRBV4-2 and J usage is TRBJ2-2; 9 nucleotides line up with TRBD2. Germline-derived CDR1 and CDR2 are LGHNA and YNFKEQ. CDR3 length: 18 amino acids. V shed 0 bases, J shed 7 bases, and the junction held 12 bases outside the gene matches. CDR3 DNA sequence: TGTGCCAGCAGCCAAGACTCTAGCGGGGCCAGAGGGGGCGGGGAGCTGTTTTTT. It specifies CASSQDSSGARGGGELFF.

This clone was observed a single time. The V call is TRBV7-6, the J call TRBJ1-4; D uncertain. Germline values: CDR1 SGHVS, CDR2 FNYEAQ. This CDR3 has 15 residues. With 1 base removed from V and 7 bases from J, the gap between germline ends came to 13 bases. The CDR3 sequence: CASSLEVAGLEKLFF. The CDR3 DNA sequence: TGTGCCAGCAGCTTAGAAGTGGCCGGACTTGAAAAACTGTTTTTT. Full variable domain (missing parts from reference TRBV7-6 and TRBJ1-4): GAGVSQSPRYKVTKRGQDVALRCDPISGHVSLYWYRQALGQGPEFLTYFNYEAQQDKSGLPNDRFSAERPEGSISTLTIQRTEQRDSAMYRCASSLEVAGLEKLFFGSGTQLSVL.

This clone is a singleton in its sample. The genes are TRBV7-9 and TRBJ2-5; possibly TRBD2 for D (5 bases). The CDR3 has 14 amino acids. Germline V lookup: CDR1 SEHNR, CDR2 FQNEAQ (reference sequence). V lost 1 base and J 0 bases, leaving 6 bases between the germline ends. CDR3 protein: CASSLGEYQETQYF. Written as DNA, the CDR3 is TGTGCCAGCAGCTTAGGGGAGTACCAAGAGACCCAGTACTTC.

V and J are TRBV4-2 and TRBJ1-1; D is undetermined. V was cut by 4 bases and J by 1 base, with 7 bases left in between. The CDR3 covers 13 residues. Germline values: CDR1 LGHNA, CDR2 YNFKEQ. The CDR3 reads CASSPSPNTEAFF. The CDR3 DNA reads TGTGCCAGCAGCCCCAGTCCGAACACTGAAGCTTTCTTT.

The rearrangement joins TRBV27 to TRBJ2-1, with 9 bases fitting TRBD2. V lost 6 bases, J lost 6 bases, and 9 bases stayed unmatched. The CDR3 is 15 amino acids. CDR1 and CDR2 from the germline V gene are MNHEY and SMNVEV (reference sequence). The CDR3 loop is CASRGAGGPINEQFF. For the CDR3, the DNA is TGTGCCAGCAGGGGGGCGGGAGGGCCGATCAATGAGCAGTTCTTC.

The gene calls are TRBV15 and TRBJ2-1; TRBD2 aligns across 11 bases. Germline CDR1 and CDR2: LNHNV and YYDKDF (reference sequence). This CDR3 contains 17 residues. V lost 0 bases to trimming and J lost 8 bases; unmatched junction nucleotides: 9. The CDR3 DNA reads TGTGCCACCAGCAGAGATCTTGTGGTAGCGGGAGGGGATGAGCAGTTCTTC. Its protein is CATSRDLVVAGGDEQFF.

The V gene is TRBV12-5, the J gene TRBJ2-5; TRBD1 agrees at 7 bases. This CDR3 region has 14 residues. The germline V gene has CDR1 LGHNT and CDR2 FRNRAP. The V segment lost 7 bases and the J segment 5 bases; nucleotides outside the gene matches: 10. The CDR3 spells CASAETGFMETQYF. In nucleotides, the CDR3 is TGTGCTAGTGCCGAGACAGGGTTCATGGAGACCCAGTACTTC.

V usage is TRBV9 and J usage is TRBJ2-7, with a tentative D call TRBD1 (6 bases). The CDR3 has 14 amino acids. V lost 0 bases, J lost 2 bases, and 9 bases lay in between. Germline CDR1 SGDLS, CDR2 YYNGEE. The CDR3 sequence is CASSVGTEAYEQYF. The CDR3, as DNA: TGTGCCAGCAGCGTAGGGACAGAAGCCTACGAGCAGTACTTC.

The rearrangement joins TRBV7-3 to TRBJ2-3; no reliable D call. The CDR3 has 13 amino acids. The germline V and J ends were trimmed by 3 bases and 2 bases, with 6 bases remaining between them. The germline V gene has CDR1 SGHTA and CDR2 FQGTGA. The CDR3 reads CASSFYYTDTQYF. The CDR3 coding sequence is TGTGCCAGCAGCTTCTACTACACAGATACGCAGTATTTT.